This entry features one T cell receptor (beta chain) sequence. The antigen is undetermined. Germline assignment: CDR1 SGDLS and CDR2 YYNGEE. V lost 6 bases and J lost 1; bases outside the gene matches: 4. This CDR3 comprises 14 residues. This entry is derived from a study of tumor-infiltrating lymphocytes in localized non-small cell lung cancer. At the level of the study: Several tumor histologies, both smoking statuses, and some post-neoadjuvant chemotherapy samples were included. From each patient, both tumor and uninvolved lung, non-adjacent to tumor, were sampled.

Study outcomes and limitations: Each assay used a separate piece of the same tissue. Immunotypes IM1 and IM2 had similar TCR-derived T-cell fractions.

The assay was immunoSEQ multiplex PCR, and TCRdb's table has in-frame clones only and misses some. The sample shows approximately 24,000 clones, 50% to 80% of them seen only once. This receptor was taken from a human donor with non-small cell lung cancer. Sequencing was performed on lung tumor tissue. This chain uses TRBV9 with TRBJ1-1; 9 bases are a match to TRBD1. The CDR3 here is CASTKQGANTEAFF. In DNA form, the CDR3 reads TGTGCCAGCACCAAACAGGGGGCGAACACTGAAGCTTTCTTT.